The next 30 T cell receptor beta chains were all read from a single sample in a study of graft-versus-host responses after intestinal transplantation. Which antigens these TCRs recognize remains unknown. The assay was immunoSEQ multiplex PCR, and TCRdb's table has in-frame clones only and misses some. The table includes about 100,000 clones, over 75% detected once. This specimen was unstimulated CD4+ T cells sorted from spleen or lymph node cells, taken before transplant. All receptors come from a human donor who was the organ donor for an intestinal transplant.

This chain uses TRBV5-4 with TRBJ1-2; D perhaps matches TRBD1 (6 bases). Trimming stripped 7 bases from V and 2 bases from J, with 18 bases between. Germline CDR1 and CDR2: SGHNT and YYREEE (reference sequence). There are 15 residues in the CDR3. CDR3 sequence reads: CASRITGPTNYGYTF. CDR3 bases: TGTGCCAGCCGTATCACAGGGCCTACCAACTATGGCTACACCTTC. Combining the CDR3 with reference TRBV5-4 and TRBJ1-2 gives the whole variable domain ETGVTQSPTHLIKTRGQQVTLRCSSQSGHNTVSWYQQALGQGPQFIFQYYREEENGRGNFPPRFSGLQFPNYSSELNVNALELDDSALYLCASRITGPTNYGYTFGSGTRLTVV.

The chain carries TRBV19 and TRBJ1-2; D unclear. V was pared by 5 bases and J by 0 bases, with 16 bases between. Germline V gives CDR1 LNHDA, CDR2 SQIVND (reference sequence). The CDR3 loop spans 16 amino acids. CDR3 in DNA: TGTGCCAGTAGTTCCGTCGTGGGAGTAGCTAACTATGGCTACACCTTC. Translated: CASSSVVGVANYGYTF. Full variable domain (rest looked up from reference TRBV19 and TRBJ1-2): DGGITQSPKYLFRKEGQNVTLSCEQNLNHDAMYWYRQDPGQGLRLIYYSQIVNDFQKGDIAEGYSVSREKKESFPLTVTSAQKNPTAFYLCASSSVVGVANYGYTFGSGTRLTVV.

This chain links TRBV19 with TRBJ2-4, with 10 bases identical to TRBD2. The CDR3 has 17 residues. The V gene end was trimmed by 3 bases and the J gene end by 1 base; junction bases not matched to a gene: 6. Looked up from germline, CDR1 is LNHDA and CDR2 is SQIVND (reference sequence). The CDR3 loop is CASSIFSGGVAKNIQYF. Written as DNA, the CDR3 is TGTGCCAGTAGTATTTTCAGCGGGGGGGTTGCCAAAAACATTCAGTACTTC.

This rearrangement joins TRBV4-2 to TRBJ2-5; a possible D gene is TRBD2 (6 bases). The CDR3 is made up of 15 amino acids. V was clipped by 2 bases and J by 1 base, with 11 bases between them. The germline V gene encodes CDR1 LGHNA and CDR2 YNFKEQ. The CDR3 reads CASSQFGGIQETQYF. CDR3 bases: TGTGCCAGCAGCCAATTTGGAGGGATCCAAGAGACCCAGTACTTC.

This sequence joins TRBV19 and TRBJ2-1; D remains ambiguous. The CDR3 contains 13 residues. Germline V gene sequence: CDR1 LNHDA, CDR2 SQIVND (reference sequence). V was clipped by 3 bases and J by 6 bases, with 9 bases between them. The CDR3 nucleotides are TGTGCCAGTAGTATGGCACGGAGCAATGAGCAGTTCTTC. Translated: CASSMARSNEQFF.

The chain recombines TRBV4-2 with TRBJ2-3, with D unclear. The CDR3 runs 13 residues. CDR1 LGHNA and CDR2 YNFKEQ come from the germline V gene. Deletions cut 2 bases from V and 6 bases from J, with 9 bases between. The CDR3 DNA sequence: TGTGCCAGCAGCCAACCCTACTCGGATACGCAGTATTTT. Encoded protein: CASSQPYSDTQYF.

V usage is TRBV28 and J usage is TRBJ2-1; 8 bases line up with TRBD1. Germline loops: CDR1 MDHEN, CDR2 SYDVKM. V lost 6 bases to trimming and J lost 7 bases; unmatched junction nucleotides: 11. The CDR3 runs 15 residues. The CDR3 DNA reads as TGTGCCAGCAGGGGACAGGTCAGTCTAAGGAATGAGCAGTTCTTC. This encodes CASRGQVSLRNEQFF.

The V and J genes are TRBV9 and TRBJ2-3; 7 positions match TRBD2. This CDR3 spans 15 amino acids. Germline-derived CDR1 and CDR2 are SGDLS and YYNGEE. V was clipped by 1 base and J by 3 bases; unmatched bases: 5. The chain's CDR3 is CASSVTGGGTDTQYF. The CDR3 DNA sequence: TGTGCCAGCAGCGTAACGGGCGGGGGTACAGATACGCAGTATTTT.

J is TRBJ2-3 and V is TRBV9; tentatively, D is TRBD1 or TRBD2 (5 bases each). Per germline, CDR1 SGDLS and CDR2 YYNGEE. The CDR3 has 14 amino acids. Trimming pared 2 bases from V and 1 base from J, leaving 8 bases between. This chain's CDR3 is CASSVMGGTDTQYF. The CDR3 nucleotides are TGTGCCAGCAGCGTCATGGGGGGCACAGATACGCAGTATTTT.

This clone has just one count. The V and J genes are TRBV28 and TRBJ2-7, with a weak D call TRBD1 (6 bases). Germline V CDR1 and CDR2: MDHEN, SYDVKM. Trimming took 5 bases from V and 0 from J, leaving 11 bases between them. The CDR3 runs to 14 residues. The CDR3 sequence is CASSPGQFSYEQYF. The CDR3 nucleotides read TGTGCCAGCAGTCCCGGACAGTTCTCCTACGAGCAGTACTTC.

This chain links TRBV13 with TRBJ1-1; no clear D. The CDR3 covers 13 residues. CDR1 is PRHDT, CDR2 FYEKMQ, per germline (reference sequence). Trimming pared 5 bases from V and 10 bases from J, leaving 17 bases between. The CDR3: CASSPRGGPGAFF. As DNA, the CDR3 is TGTGCCAGCAGCCCCCGAGGAGGACCGGGAGCTTTCTTT.

In nucleotides, the CDR3 is TGTGCCAGCAGTTTTCTGGGGGCAACTGAAGCTTTCTTT. Its protein is CASSFLGATEAFF. The rearrangement links TRBV28 to TRBJ1-1; D may be TRBD1 (6 bases). Germline V gives CDR1 MDHEN, CDR2 SYDVKM. V lost 3 bases and J 5 bases, leaving 10 bases between the germline ends. This CDR3 spans 13 amino acids.

V is TRBV18 and J is TRBJ2-7, with unresolved D. There are 13 residues in the CDR3. The germline V and J ends were trimmed by 0 bases and 5 bases, with 8 bases remaining between them. The germline CDR1 and CDR2 sequences are KGHSH and LQKENI. CDR3: CASSPPPTNEQYF. The CDR3 bases are TGTGCCAGCTCACCACCCCCTACCAACGAGCAGTACTTC.

The sample holds one count of this clone. CDR3 protein: CATSRVVSEKLFF. The CDR3 nucleotides read TGTGCCACCAGCAGAGTGGTATCGGAAAAACTGTTTTTT. The chain is built from TRBV15 and TRBJ1-4; the D is unclear. Germline V gives CDR1 LNHNV, CDR2 YYDKDF (reference sequence). V was clipped by 1 base and J by 8 bases, with 8 bases between them. This CDR3 is 13 amino acids long. Supplemented by reference TRBV15 and TRBJ1-4, the full variable domain reads DAMVIQNPRYQVTQFGKPVTLSCSQTLNHNVMYWYQQKSSQAPKLLFHYYDKDFNNEADTPDNFQSRRPNTSFCFLDIRSPGLGDTAMYLCATSRVVSEKLFFGSGTQLSVL.

A few counts support this clone. V is TRBV9 and J is TRBJ2-7, with a possible D match to TRBD1 (6 bases). Trimming left V 0 bases short and J 0 bases short, with 10 bases between. CDR1 is SGDLS, CDR2 YYNGEE, per germline. This CDR3 region has 15 residues. The CDR3 DNA reads as TGTGCCAGCAGCGTAGGGGACACCTACTCCTACGAGCAGTACTTC. Translated, it gives CASSVGDTYSYEQYF.

V is TRBV5-3 and J is TRBJ2-1; D not resolved. TRBV5-3 is annotated as an ORF whose role is uncertain. The ends were cut back, 10 bases at V and 4 bases at J, with 27 bases in the middle. CDR3 length: 17 residues. The DNA for the CDR3 is TGTGCCCCCCATGGCGCTAAGGACCGAAATATTTACAATGAGCAGTTCTTC. Translated: CAPHGAKDRNIYNEQFF.

This clone came up once. J is TRBJ2-4 and V is TRBV9, with a possible D match to TRBD2 (5 bases). The CDR3 extends over 16 amino acids. V lost 0 bases and J 5 bases, leaving 15 bases between the germline ends. Germline V lookup: CDR1 SGDLS, CDR2 YYNGEE. Here the CDR3 DNA reads TGTGCCAGCAGCGTAGGGCTAGCCCCTGGGGAAAACATTCAGTACTTC. This translates into CASSVGLAPGENIQYF.

The table lists this clone with a few counts. The V and J genes are TRBV6-1 and TRBJ1-3; D gene uncertain. The germline CDR1 and CDR2 sequences are MNHNS and SASEGT. Trimming removed 8 bases from V and 2 bases from J, with 7 bases in between. This CDR3 has 12 amino acids. DNA of the CDR3: TGTGCCAGCCGGGCAGCTGGAAACACCATATATTTT. Its translation: CASRAAGNTIYF.

This chain uses TRBV5-1 with TRBJ1-6; the D gene is possibly TRBD1 (5 bases). This CDR3 is built from 13 residues. Germline V CDR1 and CDR2: SGHRS, YFSETQ. V was clipped by 4 bases and J by 7 bases, with 9 bases between them. The CDR3 sequence is CASSPDRNSPLHF. In DNA, the CDR3 is TGCGCCAGCAGCCCCGACAGAAATTCACCCCTCCACTTT.

The chain carries TRBV19 and TRBJ2-1; TRBD1 aligns across 7 bases. J gave up 2 bases and V 4 bases, and 2 bases lay outside the gene matches. This CDR3 region has 14 residues. Germline V gene data show CDR1 as LNHDA and CDR2 as SQIVND (reference sequence). In nucleotides, the CDR3 is TGTGCCAGTAGTAGGGGGACAGCCTACAATGAGCAGTTCTTC. Amino acid sequence: CASSRGTAYNEQFF.

The J gene is TRBJ1-1, the V gene TRBV28; D is undetermined. The germline V gene has CDR1 MDHEN and CDR2 SYDVKM. Trimming took 3 bases from V and 4 from J, leaving 3 bases between them. There are 11 residues in the CDR3. CDR3 nucleotides: TGTGCCAGCAGTTTGGCCACTGAAGCTTTCTTT. This gives the protein CASSLATEAFF.

The rearrangement links TRBV27 to TRBJ1-2; TRBD1 is a possible D gene (5 bases). V lost 2 bases, J lost 8 bases, and 21 bases lay in between. The CDR3 contains 16 residues. CDR1 MNHEY and CDR2 SMNVEV come from the germline V gene (reference sequence). CDR3 DNA: TGTGCCAGCAGTTTACCCCGCAGGGCCGCCGAGTTGGGCTACACCTTC. This translates into CASSLPRRAAELGYTF.

J is TRBJ2-5 and V is TRBV4-1, with TRBD2 matching over 8 bases. V shed 1 base and J 4 bases; nucleotides not matched to a gene: 5. CDR1 and CDR2 from the germline V gene are MGHRA and YSYEKL. The CDR3 length is 15 residues. The CDR3 protein is CASSQGDSGVETQYF. The CDR3, as DNA: TGCGCCAGCAGCCAAGGCGATAGCGGGGTAGAGACCCAGTACTTC.

The chain has TRBV10-2 and TRBJ2-3; D is perhaps TRBD2 (5 bases). Trimming stripped 7 bases from V and 2 bases from J, with 13 bases between. Germline-derived CDR1 and CDR2 are WSHSY and SAAADI. The CDR3 extends over 14 amino acids. The CDR3 loop is CASTLAGVTDTQYF. CDR3 DNA sequence: TGCGCCAGCACTCTAGCTGGTGTCACAGATACGCAGTATTTT.

The chain links TRBV7-9 to TRBJ1-1; TRBD1 might be the D (5 bases). This CDR3 is built from 16 residues. Germline V gene data show CDR1 as SEHNR and CDR2 as FQNEAQ (reference sequence). The V end was cut by 1 base, the J end by 4 bases, with 16 bases between. The CDR3 region is CASSLGLGVSPTEAFF. The CDR3 region has the DNA TGTGCCAGCAGCTTAGGTCTGGGGGTTAGTCCCACTGAAGCTTTCTTT.

The chain has TRBV29-1 and TRBJ2-6; the match to TRBD1 covers 10 bases. In germline, CDR1 is SQVTM, CDR2 ANQGSEA. V gave up 4 bases and J gave up 0 bases; unmatched junction bases: 0. CDR3 length: 15 residues. CDR3 in amino acids: CSVGTGGSGANVLTF. In nucleotides, the CDR3 is TGCAGCGTTGGGACAGGGGGCTCTGGGGCCAACGTCCTGACTTTC.

The V gene is TRBV2, the J gene TRBJ1-2; D is ambiguous. The CDR3 runs to 13 residues. Germline lookup yields CDR1 SNHLY and CDR2 FYNNEI. Trimming stripped 2 bases from V and 7 bases from J, with 11 bases between. The CDR3 coding sequence is TGTGCCAGCAGTGAAACCGGGAGTCGTGGCTACACCTTC. This sequence encodes CASSETGSRGYTF. The full variable domain, rest sourced from reference TRBV2 and TRBJ1-2, is EPEVTQTPSHQVTQMGQEVILRCVPISNHLYFYWYRQILGQKVEFLVSFYNNEISEKSEIFDDQFSVERPDGSNFTLKIRSTKLEDSAMYFCASSETGSRGYTFGSGTRLTVV.

This rearrangement joins TRBV30 to TRBJ1-1; D gene uncertain. From germline, CDR1 is GTSNPN and CDR2 SVGIG (reference sequence). Deletions cut 0 bases from V and 1 base from J, with 0 bases between. This CDR3 has 11 residues. The CDR3 DNA sequence: TGTGCCTGGAGTGTGAACACTGAAGCTTTCTTT. The encoded protein is CAWSVNTEAFF.

For the CDR3, the DNA is TGTGCCAGCAAACAGGGCAGGTACGAGCAGTACTTC. Translated, it gives CASKQGRYEQYF. The rearrangement uses TRBV28 and TRBJ2-7; the D gene is possibly TRBD1 (6 bases). Trimming shortened V by 7 bases and J by 4 bases, and 11 bases separated the two germline ends. Germline V gene lookup returns CDR1 MDHEN and CDR2 SYDVKM. The CDR3 covers 12 residues.

The chain links TRBV6-5 to TRBJ1-2; D is undetermined. The germline V gene encodes CDR1 MNHEY and CDR2 SVGAGI. This CDR3 contains 13 residues. V was trimmed by 0 bases and J by 6 bases, leaving 8 bases between them. The CDR3 coding sequence is TGTGCCAGCAGTTACTCTTCAGTCCATGGCTACACCTTC. This encodes CASSYSSVHGYTF.